This entry is about one T cell receptor (beta chain). Its antigen remains unidentified. Researchers tagged individual cDNA molecules with unique molecular identifiers. From the 5' RACE reads, TCRdb called clonotypes with MiXCR, one entry per CDR3 protein. The sample consists of about 35,000 distinct CDR3 sequences, approximately 8.7% of them appearing once. This sample was included in a study of early T cells in non-severe SARS-CoV-2 infection. Study information: Alpha and beta chains were unpaired, from unsorted whole-blood bulk RNA. Broader study findings: A preference for anti-spike CD8 responses marked VDJdb matching, which missed private and CD4 specificities.

V lost 2 bases to trimming and J lost 6 bases, with 6 bases between them. CDR1 and CDR2 from the germline V gene are LGHDT and YNNKEL (reference sequence). This CDR3 region has 12 residues. V and J are TRBV3-1 and TRBJ2-3, with D unclear. Sample: whole blood, taken at baseline. This clonotype originated in an adult who was a healthcare worker with PCR-confirmed SARS-CoV-2 infection or an uninfected control (not recorded which). This chain's CDR3 is CASSQFGDTQYF. The CDR3 DNA reads as TGTGCCAGCAGCCAATTTGGGGATACGCAGTATTTT.